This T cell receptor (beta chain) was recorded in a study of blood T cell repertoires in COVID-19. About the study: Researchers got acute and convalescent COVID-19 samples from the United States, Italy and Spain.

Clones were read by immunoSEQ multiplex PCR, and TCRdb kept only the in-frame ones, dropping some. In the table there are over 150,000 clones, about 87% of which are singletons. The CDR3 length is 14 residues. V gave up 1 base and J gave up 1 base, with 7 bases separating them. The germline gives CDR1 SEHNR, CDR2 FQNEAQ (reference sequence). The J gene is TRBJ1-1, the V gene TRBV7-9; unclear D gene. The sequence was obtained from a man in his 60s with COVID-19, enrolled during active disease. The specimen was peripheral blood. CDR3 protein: CASSLGTSNTEAFF. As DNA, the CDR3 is TGTGCCAGCAGCTTAGGCACTTCGAACACTGAAGCTTTCTTT.